This section outlines one T cell receptor beta chain sequence together with its context. These data are taken from a study of blood T cell repertoires in COVID-19. About the study: The analysed material was cDNA or gDNA that came from T cells, B-cell-depleted T cells, or PBMCs.

TCRdb's table, derived via immunoSEQ multiplex PCR, lists solely in-frame clones and lacks some. The profile covers 150,000 to 200,000 clones, with approximately 81% appearing a single time and roughly 15% taken by the ten largest. CDR3 length equals 12 residues. V lost 8 bases and J 6 bases, leaving 14 bases between the germline ends. CDR1 is MNHEY, CDR2 SMNVEV, per germline (reference sequence). The chain joins TRBV27 to TRBJ2-7; weak D call: TRBD1 (6 bases). The clonotype was recovered from a woman in her seventies with COVID-19, enrolled during active disease. Sequences were obtained from peripheral blood. The CDR3 loop is CASWPSRGEQYF. The CDR3 DNA follows: TGTGCCAGCTGGCCGTCCAGGGGCGAGCAGTACTTC.